These 9 T cell receptor beta chains share one sample of origin, sequenced in a study of beta chain features in type 1 diabetes. Reverse transcribing all isolated RNA meant expressed TCRB transcripts were sequenced. Libraries were prepared by immunoSEQ multiplex PCR; TCRdb keeps only in-frame clonotypes and omits some of them. The table has about 240,000 clones, 25% to 30% seen once. Input material: central memory CD4+ T cells from blood. The source of these receptors is a man aged 30 to 39 in good health.

This clone was counted many times. This sample also contains other DNA sequences that code for the same CDR3. CDR3 amino acids: CASSLIGGSYEQYF. The CDR3 DNA sequence: TGTGCCAGCAGTTTGATCGGCGGCTCCTACGAGCAGTACTTC. V is TRBV27 and J is TRBJ2-7; D ambiguous. The germline gives CDR1 MNHEY, CDR2 SMNVEV (reference sequence). This CDR3 contains 14 residues. Trimming shortened V by 3 bases and J by 0 bases, and 9 bases separated the two germline ends.

This clone was counted only a few times. J is TRBJ1-3 and V is TRBV7-2, with D perhaps TRBD1 (5 bases). Germline V gene sequence: CDR1 SGHTA, CDR2 FQGNSA. The CDR3 consists of 14 residues. V lost 4 bases and J 4 bases, leaving 11 bases between the germline ends. CDR3 region: CASSSGTQGNTIYF. The CDR3 nucleotides are TGTGCCAGCAGCTCGGGGACGCAGGGAAACACCATATATTTT.

This clone was found a few times. Here the CDR3 DNA reads TGTGCCAGCAGCCCTGGGACGTTCGGGACAGATACGCAGTATTTT. Amino acids: CASSPGTFGTDTQYF. The chain combines TRBV5-4 with TRBJ2-3; D could derive from TRBD1 or TRBD2 (5 bases each). The CDR3 has 15 residues. Deletions cut 4 bases from V and 3 bases from J, with 15 bases between. Germline CDR1 reads SGHNT; CDR2 reads YYREEE (reference sequence).

The CDR3 loop is CASSPEQVGNEQYF. CDR3 DNA: TGTGCCAGCTCACCGGAACAGGTTGGGAACGAGCAGTACTTC. V is TRBV18 and J is TRBJ2-7; maybe TRBD1 (5 bases). The V end was cut by 3 bases, the J end by 5 bases, with 14 bases between. Per germline, CDR1 KGHSH and CDR2 LQKENI. The CDR3 runs 14 residues.

The rearrangement uses TRBV25-1 and TRBJ2-5; no reliable D call. The V and J ends lost 3 bases and 5 bases respectively, with 10 bases between them. This CDR3 contains 13 residues. Looked up from germline, CDR1 is MGHDK and CDR2 is SYGVNS. The CDR3 sequence: CASSESPMETQYF. In DNA, the CDR3 is TGTGCCAGCAGTGAGTCTCCTATGGAGACCCAGTACTTC. The variable domain in full, completed from reference TRBV25-1 and TRBJ2-5, reads EADIYQTPRYLVIGTGKKITLECSQTMGHDKMYWYQQDPGMELHLIHYSYGVNSTEKGDLSSESTVSRIRTEHFPLTLESARPSHTSQYLCASSESPMETQYFGPGTRLLVL.

This chain links TRBV6-5 with TRBJ1-5; TRBD1 agrees at 7 bases. The CDR3 length is 14 residues. Unmatched junction bases numbered 7, after V lost 8 bases and J lost 3 bases. Germline V gene sequence: CDR1 MNHEY, CDR2 SVGAGI. CDR3 loop: CASPTDRNNQPQHF. The CDR3 nucleotides are TGTGCCAGCCCCACGGACAGGAACAATCAGCCCCAGCATTTT.

This clone turned up a few times. V usage is TRBV2 and J usage is TRBJ1-1; no reliable D call. V lost 1 base and J lost 1, with 4 bases in between. The CDR3 totals 13 residues. The germline V gene encodes CDR1 SNHLY and CDR2 FYNNEI. CDR3 nucleotides: TGTGCCAGCAGTGAAGGGTGGAACACTGAAGCTTTCTTT. Translated: CASSEGWNTEAFF.

The chain recombines TRBV30 with TRBJ1-2; 12 nucleotides match TRBD1. The V gene's germline CDR1 is GTSNPN and CDR2 SVGIG (reference sequence). V dropped 4 bases and J dropped 7; count of bases not matched to a gene: 4. This CDR3 region has 13 residues. The chain's CDR3 is CAWTGTGGLGYTF. The CDR3 coding sequence is TGTGCCTGGACTGGGACAGGGGGCCTTGGCTACACCTTC.

J is TRBJ2-7 and V is TRBV30; no clear D. The J call may be wrong; the DNA end is better matched by TRBJ2-1. The germline gives CDR1 GTSNPN, CDR2 SVGIG (reference sequence). The CDR3 covers 16 residues. The CDR3 DNA reads as TGTGCCTGGAGTATCTCTCTGGTTAGCTCCTACAATGAGCAGTTCTTC. It specifies CAWSISLVSSYNEQFF.